The 21 T cell receptor beta chains below come from one sample, sequenced in a study of T-cell reconstitution after alpha-beta-depleted transplantation in children. Unique molecular identifiers featured in how the TCRbeta library was prepared. MiXCR, applied by TCRdb to the PCR reads, yields one record per CDR3 protein. The data contain hundreds of thousands of distinct CDR3 sequences, roughly 14% of them singletons. The input for sequencing was PBMCs, taken before TCRalphabeta/CD19-depleted stem cell transplant. Receptors originate from a girl aged 2 to 9 with congenital amegakaryocytic thrombocytopenia, due to receive a stem cell transplant.

This chain connects TRBV5-1 to TRBJ2-7; 7 positions match TRBD2. Germline V gene sequence: CDR1 SGHRS, CDR2 YFSETQ. Losses at the gene ends were 0 bases for V and 6 bases for J; bases not matched to a gene: 12. The CDR3 runs to 16 residues. DNA of the CDR3: TGCGCCAGCAGCTTGGAAGTTTTGGCACGGACTAGCGAGCAGTACTTC. Translation gives CASSLEVLARTSEQYF.

This clonotype was observed at least ten times. The chain has TRBV12-3 or TRBV12-4 and TRBJ2-3; 8 bases agree with TRBD2. CDR3 size: 14 residues. Trimming removed 6 bases from V and 6 bases from J; junction bases left unmatched: 8. CDR3 amino acids: CASRIAGSGDTQYF. The CDR3 DNA reads as TGTGCCAGCAGAATAGCGGGGTCAGGTGATACGCAGTATTTT.

This clonotype was observed at least ten times. V is TRBV20-1 and J is TRBJ2-7; the D is unclear. The CDR3 extends over 11 amino acids. CDR1 DFQATT and CDR2 SNEGSKA come from the germline V gene (reference sequence). V lost 6 bases and J 5 bases, leaving 11 bases between the germline ends. The DNA of the CDR3 is TGCAGTGCCGCCCGCGCCGACGAGCAGTACTTC. Its translation: CSAARADEQYF.

Only a few counts were recorded for this clonotype. The rearrangement uses TRBV5-5 and TRBJ2-5; 8 positions match TRBD1. The CDR3 totals 16 residues. Germline assignment: CDR1 SGHKS and CDR2 YYEKEE (reference sequence). J lost 4 bases, V lost 3 bases, and 11 bases had no gene match. In DNA form, the CDR3 reads TGTGCCAGCAGCTGGGGGGACGTGACAGGGGTAGAGACCCAGTACTTC. Translating gives CASSWGDVTGVETQYF.

The chain couples TRBV3-1 to TRBJ2-1; D unresolved. Germline V gene data show CDR1 as LGHDT and CDR2 as YNNKEL (reference sequence). The V gene lost 2 bases and the J gene lost 6 bases, with 17 bases spanning the gap. This CDR3 contains 16 residues. This CDR3 reads CASSQFSGLVGNEQFF. The DNA of the CDR3 is TGTGCCAGCAGCCAATTTTCGGGTTTAGTCGGCAATGAGCAGTTCTTC.

This clonotype was counted a few times. The chain carries TRBV20-1 and TRBJ2-5, with TRBD2 identical over 7 bases. Looked up from germline, CDR1 is DFQATT and CDR2 is SNEGSKA (reference sequence). The CDR3 contains 15 residues. Trimming cost V 1 base and J 2 bases; bases outside gene matches: 7. Here the CDR3 DNA reads TGCAGTGCTAGAGGGTTGGCGGGAGAACAAGAGACCCAGTACTTC. Translated, it gives CSARGLAGEQETQYF.

In this sample, this clonotype turned up a few times. The chain has TRBV5-1 and TRBJ2-7; D perhaps matches TRBD2 (6 bases). The CDR3 runs 13 residues. Germline CDR1 reads SGHRS; CDR2 reads YFSETQ. Between the trimmed V and J ends, which lost 0 bases and 6 bases, there was a span of 10 bases. This chain's CDR3 is CASSLADGGEQYF. CDR3 DNA sequence: TGCGCCAGCAGCTTGGCGGACGGGGGCGAGCAGTACTTC.

This clonotype was seen at least ten times. The chain links TRBV12-3 or TRBV12-4 to TRBJ1-1; D remains ambiguous. The CDR3 has 14 residues. V lost 4 bases and J lost 1, with 10 bases in between. The CDR3 spells CASSSHTPNTEAFF. The CDR3 bases are TGTGCCAGCAGTTCCCACACCCCGAACACTGAAGCTTTCTTT.

This clonotype was recorded at least ten times. The V and J genes are TRBV20-1 and TRBJ2-2; 8 nucleotides align to TRBD2. CDR1 is DFQATT and CDR2 is SNEGSKA in the germline V gene (reference sequence). The length of the CDR3 is 16 residues. The CDR3 coding sequence is TGCAGCGCCTCCTCGAGAGCGGGAGTGGTCATCGGGGAGCTGTTTTTT. Encoded protein: CSASSRAGVVIGELFF.

The table lists this clonotype with many counts. The rearrangement joins TRBV20-1 to TRBJ1-1; tentatively, D is TRBD1 (5 bases). With 0 bases removed from V and 6 bases from J, the gap between germline ends came to 8 bases. The CDR3 is made up of 12 amino acids. Germline assignment: CDR1 DFQATT and CDR2 SNEGSKA (reference sequence). This chain's CDR3 is CSAREQASEAFF. The CDR3 region has the DNA TGCAGTGCTAGAGAACAGGCGTCTGAAGCTTTCTTT.

This clonotype was found many times. A read error may account for a junction end that differs from germline. The DNA for the CDR3 is TGTGCCAGCAGTTTAGGACAGTACGAGCAGTACTTC. It codes for CASSLGQYEQYF. The rearrangement uses TRBV11-2 and TRBJ2-7, with a possible D match to TRBD1 (6 bases). This CDR3 contains 12 residues. Germline CDR1 SGHAT, CDR2 FQNNGV. The full variable domain, rest sourced from reference TRBV11-2 and TRBJ2-7, is EAGVAQSPRYKIIEKRQSVAFWCNPISGHATLYWYQQILGQGPKLLIQFQNNGVVDDSQLPKDRFSAERLKGVDSTLKIQPAKLEDSAVYLCASSLGQYEQYFGPGTRLTVT.

This sequence joins TRBV2 and TRBJ2-1; D might be TRBD2 (6 bases). From germline, CDR1 is SNHLY and CDR2 FYNNEI. V lost 2 bases to trimming and J lost 4 bases, with 9 bases between them. The CDR3 spans 14 residues. CDR3 sequence: CASSETSSYNEQFF. The CDR3 nucleotides are TGTGCCAGCAGTGAAACTAGCTCTTACAATGAGCAGTTCTTC. The full variable domain, with the rest looked up from reference TRBV2 and TRBJ2-1, is EPEVTQTPSHQVTQMGQEVILRCVPISNHLYFYWYRQILGQKVEFLVSFYNNEISEKSEIFDDQFSVERPDGSNFTLKIRSTKLEDSAMYFCASSETSSYNEQFFGPGTRLTVL.

This clonotype was picked up many times. The V call is TRBV7-9, the J call TRBJ1-1; D call uncertain. The CDR3 consists of 11 residues. V was shortened by 5 bases and J by 2 bases, with 3 bases between the two germline ends. The germline CDR1 and CDR2 sequences are SEHNR and FQNEAQ (reference sequence). Written as DNA, the CDR3 is TGTGCCAGCAGCGAAAACACTGAAGCTTTCTTT. This encodes CASSENTEAFF. The entire variable domain, with the rest obtained from reference TRBV7-9 and TRBJ1-1, is as follows: DTGVSQNPRHKITKRGQNVTFRCDPISEHNRLYWYRQTLGQGPEFLTYFQNEAQLEKSRLLSDRFSAERPKGSFSTLEIQRTEQGDSAMYLCASSENTEAFFGQGTRLTVV.

The rearrangement joins TRBV7-2 to TRBJ1-5; D gene uncertain. Germline V gene lookup returns CDR1 SGHTA and CDR2 FQGNSA. CDR3 length equals 15 residues. Between the trimmed V and J ends, which lost 4 bases and 2 bases, there was a span of 12 bases. CDR3: CASSWNWRGNQPQHF. The DNA for the CDR3 is TGTGCCAGCAGCTGGAACTGGCGCGGCAATCAGCCCCAGCATTTT. Together with reference TRBV7-2 and TRBJ1-5, the CDR3 gives the full variable domain: GAGVSQSPSNKVTEKGKDVELRCDPISGHTALYWYRQSLGQGLEFLIYFQGNSAPDKSGLPSDRFSAERTGGSVSTLTIQRTQQEDSAVYLCASSWNWRGNQPQHFGDGTRLSIL.

This clonotype was detected a few times. J is TRBJ2-5 and V is TRBV20-1; tentative D call: TRBD2 (5 bases). The V end lost 1 base, the J end lost 2 bases, and 11 bases lay between the germline ends. CDR3 length: 14 amino acids. CDR1 is DFQATT and CDR2 is SNEGSKA in the germline V gene (reference sequence). CDR3: CSARAGNPQETQYF. The CDR3 coding sequence is TGCAGTGCTAGAGCCGGGAACCCTCAAGAGACCCAGTACTTC.

This clonotype has only one observation. V and J are TRBV3-1 and TRBJ2-5; 7 bases are a match to TRBD2. Germline CDR1 is LGHDT and CDR2 is YNNKEL (reference sequence). J lost 4 bases, V lost 4 bases, and 12 bases had no gene match. The CDR3 is 16 residues long. CDR3 region: CASSLIRGSGGETQYF. The DNA for the CDR3 is TGTGCCAGCAGCCTCATCCGGGGATCGGGGGGAGAGACCCAGTACTTC.

This clonotype was counted only a few times. This chain joins TRBV7-8 and TRBJ2-1; 9 positions agree with TRBD2. Germline V CDR1 and CDR2: SGHVS, FQNEAQ. The J segment lost 7 bases and the V segment lost 5 bases, leaving 12 bases of the junction unmatched. CDR3 length equals 16 residues. The CDR3 sequence is CASSPRAGGLFNEQFF. The CDR3 DNA is TGTGCCAGCAGCCCAAGAGCGGGAGGCTTATTTAATGAGCAGTTCTTC.

This clonotype showed up just a few times. CDR3 region: CASSSGQGTRNTEAFF. CDR3 in DNA: TGCGCCAGCAGCTCGGGACAGGGCACGCGGAACACTGAAGCTTTCTTT. The chain has TRBV5-1 and TRBJ1-1; 9 nucleotides line up with TRBD1. V was clipped by 3 bases and J by 1 base; unmatched bases: 7. CDR1 SGHRS and CDR2 YFSETQ come from the germline V gene. The CDR3 totals 16 residues.

This clonotype was observed a handful of times. The chain couples TRBV7-9 to TRBJ2-6, with unresolved D. The CDR3 runs to 16 residues. V was trimmed by 2 bases and J by 0 bases, leaving 8 bases between them. Per the germline V gene, CDR1 is SEHNR and CDR2 is FQNEAQ (reference sequence). The CDR3 nucleotides are TGTGCCAGCAGCTTATTCAGCGTCTCTGGGGCCAACGTCCTGACTTTC. It is translated as CASSLFSVSGANVLTF.

The chain has TRBV4-1 and TRBJ2-5, with TRBD1 identical over 8 bases. The V segment lost 2 bases and the J segment 4 bases; nucleotides outside the gene matches: 3. CDR1 and CDR2 from the germline V gene are MGHRA and YSYEKL. The CDR3 is 14 residues long. The CDR3 bases are TGCGCCAGCAGCCAACGGACAGGGAGAGAGACCCAGTACTTC. As protein: CASSQRTGRETQYF.

As DNA, the CDR3 is TGTGCCAGCAGCTTAGGCCCCGCTAGCGGGAACTACGAGCAGTACTTC. Translated: CASSLGPASGNYEQYF. V gene TRBV7-8 combines with J gene TRBJ2-7, with 9 bases that match TRBD2. CDR3 length: 16 residues. Germline CDR1 and CDR2: SGHVS and FQNEAQ. Trimming took 1 base from V and 3 from J; bases not matched to a gene: 7.